What follows are 2 T cell receptor beta chains derived from one specimen sequenced in a study of glioma-infiltrating T cells after dendritic cell vaccination. The time point is: after dendritic cell vaccination, including at tumor progression/relapse. TCRdb's copy holds only in-frame clones and misses some; the assay was immunoSEQ multiplex PCR. The repertoire holds about 110,000 clones, with 90% as singletons. This sample comprised blood, obtained after dendritic cell vaccination. The receptors were sampled from a human donor with glioblastoma.

V is TRBV5-1 and J is TRBJ2-3, with a weak D call TRBD1 (7 bases). Germline assignment: CDR1 SGHRS and CDR2 YFSETQ. The CDR3 is 15 amino acids. Trimming removed 0 bases at V and 4 bases at J, with 12 bases between. The CDR3 loop reads CASSLETGRSDTQYF. CDR3 DNA sequence: TGCGCCAGCAGCTTGGAGACAGGGAGGTCAGATACGCAGTATTTT.

The chain has TRBV4-1 and TRBJ1-1; D gene ambiguous. Trimming removed 1 base at V and 1 base at J, with 7 bases between. From germline, CDR1 is MGHRA and CDR2 YSYEKL. This CDR3 has 14 residues. CDR3 coding DNA: TGCGCCAGCAGCCAAGTTGGCCCGAACACTGAAGCTTTCTTT. Translated, it gives CASSQVGPNTEAFF.